The clone carrying this T cell receptor (beta chain) was seen many times. The data are from a study of Graves' ophthalmopathy and Graves' hyperthyroidism. V shed 5 bases and J 2 bases; nucleotides not matched to a gene: 10. Germline CDR1 is MNHEY and CDR2 is SVGAGI. The CDR3 consists of 16 residues. For repertoire sequencing, the TCR beta CDR3 regions were amplified from RNA transcripts. HTBI primers were used in a first-round RT-PCR, which preceded a second-round multiplex PCR. TCRdb re-derived calls from the multiplex PCR reads in MiXCR, one entry per CDR3 protein. The sample has about 600,000 distinct CDR3 sequences; roughly 39% are singletons.

The sequence was obtained from an adult man with Graves' hyperthyroidism. Sequencing was done on a sample of peripheral blood or thyroid tissue (not recorded which). The rearrangement links TRBV6-5 to TRBJ2-5; 8 bases line up with TRBD2. The chain's CDR3 is CASSRVVGGDQETQYF. The DNA of the CDR3 is TGTGCCAGCAGTCGTGTTGTCGGGGGGGATCAAGAGACCCAGTACTTC.